Listed below are T cell receptor beta chains from one sample, sequenced in a study of T cells in narcolepsy. Assay: immunoSEQ multiplex PCR; the TCRdb copy retains only in-frame clones and omits some. Of some 23,000 clones in the sample, almost 85% were seen once. Sequencing was carried out using CD45RA- memory CD4+ T cells from PBMCs. Receptors were obtained from a human donor with narcolepsy. The CDR3 runs from the conserved cysteine through the conserved F or W. The order of the fields is V gene, clone size, CDR3 length, J gene, D gene, CDR3 DNA, CDR3 protein. The D gene is left open where the match is weak. The size entry is marked missing in some rows and otherwise reads once, few, many or a size class.

v_call: TRBV5-1
clone_size: NA
cdr3_length: 14
j_call: TRBJ1-1
d_call: NA
cdr3_nt: TGCGCCAGCAGCTTGGACAGTCAGAACACTGAAGCTTTCTTT
cdr3_aa: CASSLDSQNTEAFF

v_call: TRBV28
clone_size: NA
cdr3_length: 11
j_call: TRBJ1-2
d_call: NA
cdr3_nt: TGTGCCAGCATGAGGGGGTATGGCTACACCTTC
cdr3_aa: CASMRGYGYTF

v_call: TRBV5-1
clone_size: NA
cdr3_length: 17
j_call: TRBJ2-6
d_call: TRBD1
cdr3_nt: TGCGCCAGCAGCTGGACAGGGTCGGGTAGTGGGGCCAACGTCCTGACTTTC
cdr3_aa: CASSWTGSGSGANVLTF

v_call: TRBV7-9
clone_size: once
cdr3_length: 12
j_call: TRBJ2-2
d_call: NA
cdr3_nt: TGTGCCAGCAGCTCGGACACCGGGGAGCTGTTTTTT
cdr3_aa: CASSSDTGELFF

v_call: TRBV9
clone_size: few
cdr3_length: 18
j_call: TRBJ2-1
d_call: NA
cdr3_nt: TGTGCCAGCAGCGTAGCCCCTAACAGGGAAGGATCCTACAATGAGCAGTTCTTC
cdr3_aa: CASSVAPNREGSYNEQFF

v_call: TRBV4-1
clone_size: NA
cdr3_length: 17
j_call: TRBJ2-1
d_call: NA
cdr3_nt: TGCGCCAGCAGCCCCGGAAACGGCATCCCCACACGGAATGAGCAGTTCTTC
cdr3_aa: CASSPGNGIPTRNEQFF

v_call: TRBV6-5
clone_size: NA
cdr3_length: 12
j_call: TRBJ2-7
d_call: TRBD2
cdr3_nt: TGTGCCAGTACTAGCGGGGCCTACGAGCAGTACTTC
cdr3_aa: CASTSGAYEQYF

v_call: TRBV28
clone_size: NA
cdr3_length: 13
j_call: TRBJ2-1
d_call: TRBD2
cdr3_nt: TGTGCCAGCAGATCTAGCGGGAACAATGAGCAGTTCTTC
cdr3_aa: CASRSSGNNEQFF

v_call: TRBV27
clone_size: few
cdr3_length: 15
j_call: TRBJ2-7
d_call: NA
cdr3_nt: TGTGCCAGCAGTGCAGACTGGAGGAACTCCTACGAGCAGTACTTC
cdr3_aa: CASSADWRNSYEQYF

v_call: TRBV7-2
clone_size: NA
cdr3_length: 17
j_call: TRBJ2-7
d_call: NA
cdr3_nt: TGTGCCAGCACCCTAGGTGTCTCCGCGTCGGCTTCCTACGAGCAGTACTTC
cdr3_aa: CASTLGVSASASYEQYF

v_call: TRBV6-1
clone_size: NA
cdr3_length: 15
j_call: TRBJ2-3
d_call: TRBD2
cdr3_nt: TGTGCCAGCACACAACTAGCGGGAGGCACAGATACGCAGTATTTT
cdr3_aa: CASTQLAGGTDTQYF

v_call: TRBV9
clone_size: few
cdr3_length: 15
j_call: TRBJ2-1
d_call: TRBD2
cdr3_nt: TGTGCCAGCAGCGTAGCGTCTAGCGGCAACAATGAGCAGTTCTTC
cdr3_aa: CASSVASSGNNEQFF

v_call: TRBV2
clone_size: NA
cdr3_length: 13
j_call: TRBJ2-5
d_call: NA
cdr3_nt: TGTGCCAGCAGTGAACGTTGGGGGGAGACCCAGTACTTC
cdr3_aa: CASSERWGETQYF

v_call: TRBV19
clone_size: NA
cdr3_length: 16
j_call: TRBJ2-1
d_call: NA
cdr3_nt: TGTGCCAGTAGTATAGACGGCGGGACGATACAGAATGAGCAGTTCTTC
cdr3_aa: CASSIDGGTIQNEQFF

v_call: TRBV19
clone_size: NA
cdr3_length: 15
j_call: TRBJ1-5
d_call: NA
cdr3_nt: TGTGCCAGTCGTCGGTCGGAGATTAGCAATCAGCCCCAGCATTTT
cdr3_aa: CASRRSEISNQPQHF

v_call: TRBV2
clone_size: NA
cdr3_length: 12
j_call: TRBJ1-1
d_call: NA
cdr3_nt: TGTGCCAGCACCTTAGACTACACTGAAGCTTTCTTT
cdr3_aa: CASTLDYTEAFF

v_call: TRBV6-5
clone_size: NA
cdr3_length: 14
j_call: TRBJ2-7
d_call: NA
cdr3_nt: TGTGCCAGCAGTTACGGGCGACGGACCGCCGAGCAGTACTTC
cdr3_aa: CASSYGRRTAEQYF

v_call: TRBV2
clone_size: NA
cdr3_length: 14
j_call: TRBJ1-5
d_call: NA
cdr3_nt: TGTGCCAGCAGTGAACTGGCAGACTATCAGCCCCAGCATTTT
cdr3_aa: CASSELADYQPQHF

v_call: TRBV28
clone_size: NA
cdr3_length: 16
j_call: TRBJ2-1
d_call: TRBD2
cdr3_nt: TGTGCCAGCAGTCGTTACGGGAGGGCTGTAATCAATGAGCAGTTCTTC
cdr3_aa: CASSRYGRAVINEQFF

v_call: TRBV27
clone_size: NA
cdr3_length: 13
j_call: TRBJ2-7
d_call: NA
cdr3_nt: TGTGCCAGCAGTTCGGGGTACCTCTACGAGCAGTACTTC
cdr3_aa: CASSSGYLYEQYF

v_call: TRBV11-3
clone_size: NA
cdr3_length: 16
j_call: TRBJ2-1
d_call: NA
cdr3_nt: TGTGCCAGCAGCTTAGAGCGCGGAGGAGGGGCCTATGAGCAGTTCTTC
cdr3_aa: CASSLERGGGAYEQFF

v_call: TRBV6-5
clone_size: NA
cdr3_length: 12
j_call: TRBJ2-2
d_call: NA
cdr3_nt: TGTGCCAGCAGTTTTACTACCGGGGAGCTGTTTTTT
cdr3_aa: CASSFTTGELFF

v_call: TRBV18
clone_size: NA
cdr3_length: 14
j_call: TRBJ1-4
d_call: NA
cdr3_nt: TGTGCCAGCTCACGTAGCTCAACTAATGAAAAACTGTTTTTT
cdr3_aa: CASSRSSTNEKLFF

v_call: TRBV5-4
clone_size: NA
cdr3_length: 12
j_call: TRBJ2-3
d_call: NA
cdr3_nt: TGTGCCAGCAGAGAGGGGACAGATACGCAGTATTTT
cdr3_aa: CASREGTDTQYF

v_call: TRBV10-2
clone_size: NA
cdr3_length: 14
j_call: TRBJ1-1
d_call: TRBD1
cdr3_nt: TGCGCCAGCAGTGAGGACAGGGGGTACACTGAAGCTTTCTTT
cdr3_aa: CASSEDRGYTEAFF

v_call: TRBV28
clone_size: NA
cdr3_length: 15
j_call: TRBJ2-7
d_call: TRBD2
cdr3_nt: TGTGCCAGCAGCCCCGGGACTAGCGGGAGCCGCGAGCAGTACTTC
cdr3_aa: CASSPGTSGSREQYF

v_call: TRBV29-1
clone_size: NA
cdr3_length: 13
j_call: TRBJ1-3
d_call: NA
cdr3_nt: TGCAGCGTCACGAGTAATCCTGGAAACACCATATATTTT
cdr3_aa: CSVTSNPGNTIYF

v_call: TRBV25-1
clone_size: NA
cdr3_length: 12
j_call: TRBJ1-2
d_call: NA
cdr3_nt: TGTGCCAGCAGTGATCAGAGCTATGGCTACACCTTC
cdr3_aa: CASSDQSYGYTF

v_call: TRBV4-3
clone_size: few
cdr3_length: 16
j_call: TRBJ2-7
d_call: TRBD2
cdr3_nt: TGCGCCAGCAGCCAAGGCTTCAGACTAGCGGTCTACGAGCAGTACTTC
cdr3_aa: CASSQGFRLAVYEQYF

v_call: TRBV6-5
clone_size: few
cdr3_length: 16
j_call: TRBJ2-5
d_call: NA
cdr3_nt: TGTGCCAGCAGTTACCCCACAGGGGGCGCGGGGGGGGACCAGTACTTC
cdr3_aa: CASSYPTGGAGGDQYF

v_call: TRBV6-5
clone_size: NA
cdr3_length: 13
j_call: TRBJ1-2
d_call: NA
cdr3_nt: TGTGCCAGCAGTTACCAGGCAGGTGGTGGCTACACCTTC
cdr3_aa: CASSYQAGGGYTF

v_call: TRBV5-5
clone_size: NA
cdr3_length: 13
j_call: TRBJ1-3
d_call: NA
cdr3_nt: TGTGCCAGCAGCCCCTTGGGGGGAAACACCATATATTTT
cdr3_aa: CASSPLGGNTIYF

v_call: TRBV29-1
clone_size: NA
cdr3_length: 13
j_call: TRBJ2-4
d_call: TRBD1
cdr3_nt: TGCAGCGTTGAAATCACAGGGGATGGCATTCAGTACTTC
cdr3_aa: CSVEITGDGIQYF

v_call: TRBV20-1
clone_size: NA
cdr3_length: 11
j_call: TRBJ2-3
d_call: NA
cdr3_nt: TGCAGTGCTAGCTCGGGAGATACGCAGTATTTT
cdr3_aa: CSASSGDTQYF

v_call: TRBV7-3
clone_size: NA
cdr3_length: 15
j_call: TRBJ1-1
d_call: NA
cdr3_nt: TGTGCCAGCAGCTTATCTCGAAGGGGAAGAACTGAAGCTTTCTTT
cdr3_aa: CASSLSRRGRTEAFF

v_call: TRBV10-3
clone_size: NA
cdr3_length: 18
j_call: TRBJ2-6
d_call: TRBD1
cdr3_nt: TGTGCCATCAGTGGGACAGGGGATGAGAGCTCTGGGGCCAACGTCCTGACTTTC
cdr3_aa: CAISGTGDESSGANVLTF

v_call: TRBV9
clone_size: NA
cdr3_length: 14
j_call: TRBJ1-1
d_call: NA
cdr3_nt: TGTGCCAGCAGCAGAGGGAGGTTTGAAACTGAAGCTTTCTTT
cdr3_aa: CASSRGRFETEAFF

v_call: TRBV11-3
clone_size: NA
cdr3_length: 16
j_call: TRBJ2-5
d_call: NA
cdr3_nt: TGTGCCAGCAGCTCTAGGGCGGGGAGCGGGCAAGAGACCCAGTACTTC
cdr3_aa: CASSSRAGSGQETQYF

v_call: TRBV6-8
clone_size: NA
cdr3_length: 11
j_call: TRBJ2-7
d_call: NA
cdr3_nt: TGTGCCAGCTGGGTGAACTACGAGCAGTACTTC
cdr3_aa: CASWVNYEQYF

v_call: TRBV13
clone_size: once
cdr3_length: 13
j_call: TRBJ2-1
d_call: TRBD2
cdr3_nt: TGTGCCAGCAGCTTAGCTAGCGGGTATAAGCAGTTCTTC
cdr3_aa: CASSLASGYKQFF

v_call: TRBV5-8
clone_size: NA
cdr3_length: 15
j_call: TRBJ2-1
d_call: TRBD1
cdr3_nt: TGTGCCAGCAGCCCGGGACAGGGGAGCTACAATGAGCAGTTCTTC
cdr3_aa: CASSPGQGSYNEQFF

v_call: TRBV10-1
clone_size: NA
cdr3_length: 13
j_call: TRBJ2-1
d_call: TRBD2
cdr3_nt: TGCGCCAGCAGTTTTAGCGGGAGCCATGAGCAGTTCTTC
cdr3_aa: CASSFSGSHEQFF

v_call: TRBV7-2
clone_size: once
cdr3_length: 18
j_call: TRBJ2-2
d_call: NA
cdr3_nt: TGTGCCAGCAGCGTGGGACCTAAAACCTCTTCTCGCACCGGGGAGCTGTTTTTT
cdr3_aa: CASSVGPKTSSRTGELFF

v_call: TRBV5-6
clone_size: NA
cdr3_length: 14
j_call: TRBJ1-1
d_call: NA
cdr3_nt: TGTGCCAGCAGCCTAACAGTCAGAAACACTGAAGCTTTCTTT
cdr3_aa: CASSLTVRNTEAFF

v_call: TRBV18
clone_size: NA
cdr3_length: 14
j_call: TRBJ2-2
d_call: NA
cdr3_nt: TGTGCCAGCTCACCGGATTCGAACACCGGGGAGCTGTTTTTT
cdr3_aa: CASSPDSNTGELFF

v_call: TRBV11-2
clone_size: NA
cdr3_length: 15
j_call: TRBJ2-1
d_call: NA
cdr3_nt: TGTGCCAGCAGCTTAGATTTTGGGTCAAACAATGAGCAGTTCTTC
cdr3_aa: CASSLDFGSNNEQFF

v_call: TRBV5-4
clone_size: few
cdr3_length: 16
j_call: TRBJ2-2
d_call: TRBD2
cdr3_nt: TGTGCCAGCAGCCCAAGGACTAGCGGGAAAACCGGGGAGCTGTTTTTT
cdr3_aa: CASSPRTSGKTGELFF

v_call: TRBV28
clone_size: NA
cdr3_length: 11
j_call: TRBJ1-5
d_call: NA
cdr3_nt: TGTGCCAGCAGGGCGGTTGAGCCCCAGCATTTT
cdr3_aa: CASRAVEPQHF

v_call: TRBV6-5
clone_size: NA
cdr3_length: 14
j_call: TRBJ2-7
d_call: TRBD2
cdr3_nt: TGTGCCAGCTGCGGACTAGCGGGAGCCTACGAGCAGTACTTC
cdr3_aa: CASCGLAGAYEQYF

v_call: TRBV20-1
clone_size: NA
cdr3_length: 11
j_call: TRBJ2-2
d_call: NA
cdr3_nt: TGCAGTGCTAGTTTTCTCGGGGAGCTGTTTTTT
cdr3_aa: CSASFLGELFF